This TCR beta chain came from a study of blood T cell repertoires in COVID-19. Study-level information: Acute and convalescent COVID-19 specimens originated in the United States, Italy and Spain.

Note on this clone: Other DNA sequences in the sample encode the same CDR3.

Per the authors' pipeline: By means of reference gene primer amplification, nucleated cell counts were estimated. Only in-frame clones appear in the TCRdb table, and some are missing; sequencing was by immunoSEQ multiplex PCR. That table is the source of V, J and clone size, and D and trimming were worked out from the DNA. The sample records under 200,000 clones, approximately 88% being singletons. This CDR3 contains 14 residues. V gave up 1 base and J gave up 5 bases; unmatched junction bases: 3. CDR1 is SGHRS and CDR2 is YFSETQ in the germline V gene. Self-reported history from a screening survey and questionnaire set each donor's cohort. Each recovered donor of Cohort 3 presented with two negative PCRs, clearance, or symptom resolution.

This receptor was identified in a woman aged 60 to 75 who had recovered from COVID-19. Sequences were obtained from PBMCs or T cells enriched from blood (not recorded which). The V call is TRBV5-1, the J call TRBJ2-5, with TRBD1 matching 9 bases. The CDR3 loop is CASSLTGGGETQYF. The DNA for the CDR3 is TGCGCCAGCAGCTTGACAGGGGGCGGCGAGACCCAGTACTTC.